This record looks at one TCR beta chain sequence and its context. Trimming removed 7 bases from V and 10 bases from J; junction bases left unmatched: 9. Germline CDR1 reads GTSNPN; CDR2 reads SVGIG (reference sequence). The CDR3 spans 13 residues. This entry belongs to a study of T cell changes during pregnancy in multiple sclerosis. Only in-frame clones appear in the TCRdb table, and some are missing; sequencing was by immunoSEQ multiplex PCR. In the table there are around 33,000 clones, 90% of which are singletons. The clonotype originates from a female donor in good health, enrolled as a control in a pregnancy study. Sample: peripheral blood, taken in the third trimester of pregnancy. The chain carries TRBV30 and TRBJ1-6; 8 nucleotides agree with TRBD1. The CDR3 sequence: CALTGTGISPLHF. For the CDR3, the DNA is TGTGCCTTGACCGGGACAGGCATATCACCCCTCCACTTT.